Following are 27 T cell receptor beta chains from one sample sequenced in a study of regulatory T cells in long-lasting Graves disease. Time point reported: newly diagnosed GD, antithyroid drugs for less than 3 months. Extracted RNA from PBMCs served as the source of the TCR library. According to the study, TCR beta libraries were built with iRepertoire HTBI primers and CDR3-region Arm-PCR. TCRdb called the multiplex PCR reads again in MiXCR, with one record for every CDR3 protein. The table has 450,000 to 600,000 distinct CDR3 sequences, roughly 15% seen once; the top ten hold 9.5% to 15%. These sequences were also reported in another study, on T cells in Graves' hyperthyroidism and ophthalmopathy.

Material: peripheral blood mononuclear cells (PBMCs), obtained at new diagnosis, from a patient treated with antithyroid drugs. The origin of the receptors is a man between 35 and 55 years old with Graves disease.

The chain has TRBV5-4 and TRBJ2-2; 9 positions match TRBD2. Germline-derived CDR1 and CDR2 are SGHNT and YYREEE (reference sequence). This CDR3 comprises 17 residues. With 0 bases clipped from V and 0 bases from J, the junction kept 3 bases outside the gene matches. CDR3 DNA: TGTGCCAGCAGCTTGGGACTAGCGGCTTCGAACACCGGGGAGCTGTTTTTT. Translated, it gives CASSLGLAASNTGELFF.

This clonotype was observed at least ten times. The gene calls are TRBV30 and TRBJ2-7; possible D gene TRBD1, 6 bases. There are 13 residues in the CDR3. Per the germline V gene, CDR1 is GTSNPN and CDR2 is SVGIG (reference sequence). V lost 4 bases to trimming and J lost 3 bases, with 13 bases between them. The CDR3 reads CAWTESQGYEQYF. CDR3 DNA sequence: TGTGCCTGGACAGAATCACAGGGCTACGAGCAGTACTTC.

The rearrangement links TRBV6-2 or TRBV6-3 to TRBJ2-1, with 8 positions matching TRBD1. J lost 4 bases, V lost 0 bases, and 5 bases had no gene match. Germline CDR1 reads MNHEY; CDR2 reads SVGEGT. The CDR3 contains 16 residues. The CDR3 here is CASSYSEDRAYNEQFF. In nucleotides, the CDR3 is TGTGCCAGCAGTTACTCCGAGGACAGGGCGTACAATGAGCAGTTCTTC.

The V call is TRBV14, the J call TRBJ2-2; the D gene is possibly TRBD2 (5 bases). This CDR3 region has 15 residues. The germline V and J ends were trimmed by 3 bases and 3 bases, with 11 bases remaining between them. CDR1 is SGHDN and CDR2 is FVKESK in the germline V gene. CDR3 sequence reads: CASSHLDLDTGELFF. The CDR3 nucleotides read TGTGCCAGCAGCCATCTGGACTTAGACACCGGGGAGCTGTTTTTT.

The J gene is TRBJ1-5, the V gene TRBV19, with D perhaps matching TRBD1 (5 bases). Germline CDR1 reads LNHDA; CDR2 reads SQIVND (reference sequence). The germline V and J ends were trimmed by 7 bases and 4 bases, with 11 bases remaining between them. This CDR3 is built from 13 residues. Here the CDR3 DNA reads TGTGCCAGTACCATGTGGGGGAATCAGCCCCAGCATTTT. It encodes CASTMWGNQPQHF.

This clonotype was detected many times. For the CDR3, the DNA is TGCGCCAGCAGCCGGTCGGGAGGGGCCGGCACCGGGGAGCTGTTTTTT. Protein: CASSRSGGAGTGELFF. V and J are TRBV5-1 and TRBJ2-2, with 8 nucleotides matching TRBD2. The CDR3 covers 16 residues. Trimming at V came to 4 bases and at J to 4 bases, leaving 9 bases not matched to a gene. CDR1 SGHRS and CDR2 YFSETQ come from the germline V gene.

This clonotype was picked up a small number of times. The chain employs TRBV20-1 and TRBJ2-5; unclear D gene. V dropped 4 bases and J dropped 4 bases, with 7 bases sitting between them. From germline, CDR1 is DFQATT and CDR2 SNEGSKA (reference sequence). This CDR3 has 11 residues. The CDR3 protein is CSANNRETQYF. The CDR3 DNA follows: TGCAGTGCTAACAACCGAGAGACCCAGTACTTC.

This clonotype was recorded a few times. CDR3 DNA sequence: TGTGCCAGCAGCTTAGGTGGGACAGGTGCCTACGAGCAGTACTTC. Translated, it gives CASSLGGTGAYEQYF. The chain joins TRBV11-2 to TRBJ2-7, with 8 positions matching TRBD1. V lost 1 base, J lost 2 bases, and 4 bases stayed unmatched. This CDR3 contains 15 residues. Germline CDR1 is SGHAT and CDR2 is FQNNGV.

The rearrangement joins TRBV29-1 to TRBJ2-1; D might be TRBD2 (5 bases). The CDR3 contains 14 residues. Trimming pared 2 bases from V and 4 bases from J, leaving 12 bases between. Germline values: CDR1 SQVTM, CDR2 ANQGSEA. CDR3 in DNA: TGCAGCGTTGAAATGCCTAGCTGGTACAATGAGCAGTTCTTC. Amino acids: CSVEMPSWYNEQFF.

This clonotype occurred many times. The J gene is TRBJ2-1, the V gene TRBV7-9, with TRBD2 matching over 8 bases. Germline lookup yields CDR1 SEHNR and CDR2 FQNEAQ (reference sequence). V shed 6 bases, J shed 0 bases, and the junction held 13 bases outside the gene matches. This CDR3 is built from 18 residues. CDR3 in amino acids: CASSPVGSGTSSYNEQFF. The CDR3 nucleotides are TGTGCCAGCAGTCCGGTGGGTAGCGGGACAAGCTCCTACAATGAGCAGTTCTTC.

In its sample, this clonotype was seen a few times. The chain carries TRBV2 and TRBJ1-5; D not certain. Germline CDR1 and CDR2: SNHLY and FYNNEI. The CDR3 is 14 residues long. The V end lost 9 bases, the J end lost 6 bases, and 18 bases lay between the germline ends. CDR3 sequence reads: CASLEAGLAQPQHF. CDR3 DNA sequence: TGTGCCAGTCTCGAAGCGGGATTGGCTCAGCCCCAGCATTTT.

This clonotype has more than one count but fewer than ten. The J gene is TRBJ2-5, the V gene TRBV3-1; D is unclear. Germline-derived CDR1 and CDR2 are LGHDT and YNNKEL (reference sequence). This CDR3 spans 15 amino acids. V was pared by 0 bases and J by 1 base, with 9 bases between. In nucleotides, the CDR3 is TGTGCCAGCAGCCAAGATCTGGAACTCCAAGAGACCCAGTACTTC. Its protein product is CASSQDLELQETQYF.

This clonotype has at least ten counts. This rearrangement joins TRBV25-1 to TRBJ1-2; D gene ambiguous. Germline V CDR1 and CDR2: MGHDK, SYGVNS. Trimming shortened V by 2 bases and J by 2 bases, and 6 bases separated the two germline ends. The CDR3 sequence is 13 residues long. The CDR3 region has the DNA TGTGCCAGCAGTGAAGGCCACAACTATGGCTACACCTTC. Translated: CASSEGHNYGYTF.

This clonotype appeared a few times. V gene TRBV7-9 combines with J gene TRBJ2-7; 11 bases are a match to TRBD2. The CDR3 consists of 15 residues. Germline V gene sequence: CDR1 SEHNR, CDR2 FQNEAQ (reference sequence). The V gene end was trimmed by 3 bases and the J gene end by 2 bases; junction bases not matched to a gene: 3. The CDR3, as DNA: TGTGCCAGCAGCTTGGGACTAGCGGCAACCTACGAGCAGTACTTC. Translating gives CASSLGLAATYEQYF.

There are many counts of this clonotype. The V and J genes are TRBV28 and TRBJ2-3, with a possible D match to TRBD2 (5 bases). V was cut by 4 bases and J by 3 bases, with 20 bases left in between. Germline assignment: CDR1 MDHEN and CDR2 SYDVKM. The CDR3 loop spans 17 amino acids. DNA for the CDR3: TGTGCCAGCAGTTCCACCATAGCGCGAAAAATGACAGATACGCAGTATTTT. This encodes CASSSTIARKMTDTQYF.

This clonotype was seen many times. V and J are TRBV6-1 and TRBJ2-7; 10 bases agree with TRBD2. This CDR3 is built from 15 residues. The J segment lost 2 bases and the V segment lost 3 bases, leaving 4 bases of the junction unmatched. CDR1 is MNHNS and CDR2 is SASEGT in the germline V gene. The chain's CDR3 is CASSDIAGGPYEQYF. The CDR3 nucleotides are TGTGCCAGCAGTGACATAGCGGGAGGACCCTACGAGCAGTACTTC.

As concerns this clonotype: A much larger clone lies one base from this, so it may be a read error. The chain employs TRBV3-1 and TRBJ2-5; 7 bases are shared with TRBD2. Losses at the gene ends were 6 bases for V and 5 bases for J; bases not matched to a gene: 6. Germline values: CDR1 LGHDT, CDR2 YNNKEL (reference sequence). The CDR3 is 13 residues long. In DNA form, the CDR3 reads TGTGCCAGCAGGCCGACTAGCTTCGAGACCCAGTACTTC. It encodes CASRPTSFETQYF.

The sample holds a few counts of this clonotype. V gene TRBV7-9 combines with J gene TRBJ1-5; D is ambiguous. The CDR3 spans 14 residues. CDR1 SEHNR and CDR2 FQNEAQ come from the germline V gene (reference sequence). With 3 bases removed from V and 4 bases from J, the gap between germline ends came to 10 bases. CDR3 loop: CASSLMGSNQPQHF. In DNA form, the CDR3 reads TGTGCCAGCAGCTTGATGGGATCTAATCAGCCCCAGCATTTT.

This clonotype was seen many times. The junction differs from germline at one of its ends, possibly a read error. The rearrangement joins TRBV2 to TRBJ2-3; possible D gene TRBD1, 5 bases. Germline values: CDR1 SNHLY, CDR2 FYNNEI. The CDR3 loop spans 12 amino acids. CDR3 coding DNA: TGTGCCAGCGAAAAGGACACAAATACGCAGTATTTT. Translated: CASEKDTNTQYF.

This clonotype turned up a few times. A clone one base away is much larger, so this may be a read error. The chain uses TRBV30 and TRBJ1-1, with a possible D match to TRBD1 (6 bases). The V end lost 8 bases, the J end lost 5 bases, and 18 bases lay between the germline ends. The CDR3 length is 13 residues. Germline CDR1 GTSNPN, CDR2 SVGIG (reference sequence). CDR3 residues: CARESGARTEAFF. In nucleotides, the CDR3 is TGTGCCCGGGAGTCGGGGGCGCGGACTGAAGCTTTCTTT.

This clonotype was found many times. V is TRBV18 and J is TRBJ2-5; D possibly uses TRBD1 or TRBD2 (5 bases each). V dropped 0 bases and J dropped 5 bases, with 19 bases sitting between them. Germline CDR1 and CDR2: KGHSH and LQKENI. The CDR3 covers 17 residues. In DNA form, the CDR3 reads TGTGCCAGCTCACCACCCCCTTTGAGGGGTCCGGGGGAGACCCAGTACTTC. It specifies CASSPPPLRGPGETQYF.

This clonotype appeared a few times. This chain connects TRBV9 to TRBJ2-1, with 7 bases aligning to TRBD2. CDR3 size: 17 residues. Germline CDR1 is SGDLS and CDR2 is YYNGEE. The V and J ends lost 0 bases and 6 bases, in that order; junction bases with no gene match: 12. This chain's CDR3 is CASSVGLAVNPRNEQFF. Written as DNA, the CDR3 is TGTGCCAGCAGCGTAGGGCTAGCGGTTAACCCCCGCAATGAGCAGTTCTTC.

This clonotype appeared many times. The chain recombines TRBV5-1 with TRBJ2-2; D is possibly TRBD2 (6 bases). This CDR3 spans 16 amino acids. The V gene's germline CDR1 is SGHRS and CDR2 YFSETQ. Trimming removed 1 base from V and 5 bases from J, with 15 bases in between. CDR3 nucleotides: TGCGCCAGCAGCTTGCCTACGGGACTTATTACCGGGGAGCTGTTTTTT. Its protein is CASSLPTGLITGELFF.

This clonotype was counted only a few times. The genes are TRBV30 and TRBJ2-1; tentatively, D is TRBD2 (5 bases). Trimming took 3 bases from V and 2 from J, leaving 8 bases between them. Looked up from germline, CDR1 is GTSNPN and CDR2 is SVGIG (reference sequence). The CDR3 contains 13 residues. CDR3 in DNA: TGTGCCTGGAGGGGGAGTACCTACAATGAGCAGTTCTTC. This encodes CAWRGSTYNEQFF.

A note on this clonotype: Only one base separates this from a far larger clonotype, so it likely reflects a read error. The chain employs TRBV5-1 and TRBJ2-3; TRBD2 matches 7 bases. The J call may be in error: the DNA end matches TRBJ2-1 better. CDR1 and CDR2 (germline): SGHRS, YFSETQ. This CDR3 spans 14 amino acids. DNA for the CDR3: TGCGCCAGCAGCTTGGGGCGGGAGAGGACTGAGCAGTTCTTC. Its protein product is CASSLGRERTEQFF.

This clonotype was seen many times. CDR3 in DNA: TGTGCCAGCAGTGTTTACCTGGAGGGGGGCACCGGGGAGCTGTTTTTT. Its translation: CASSVYLEGGTGELFF. The V gene is TRBV2, the J gene TRBJ2-2; D may match TRBD1 or TRBD2 (6 bases each). The V gene's germline CDR1 is SNHLY and CDR2 FYNNEI. The CDR3 sequence is 16 residues long. Trimming cost V 4 bases and J 4 bases, with 16 bases left between them.

This clonotype occurred many times. The rearrangement joins TRBV5-1 to TRBJ2-5, with 15 positions matching TRBD2. The CDR3 spans 16 residues. With V trimmed by 3 bases and J by 5 bases, 5 bases remained unmatched. CDR1 is SGHRS, CDR2 YFSETQ, per germline. The CDR3 nucleotides read TGCGCCAGCAGCTACGGGACTAGCGGGAGGTTGGAGACCCAGTACTTC. This sequence encodes CASSYGTSGRLETQYF.